What follows are 3 T cell receptor beta chains derived from one specimen sequenced in a study of regulatory T cells in long-lasting Graves disease. Indicated time point: persistent/refractory GD, antithyroid drugs over 5 years with positive TRAb. Isolated PBMC RNA provided the starting material for the TCR library. Investigators prepared the TCR beta libraries by applying iRepertoire HTBI primers and Arm-PCR of CDR3 regions. MiXCR was run by TCRdb on the multiplex PCR reads, yielding one entry per CDR3 protein. This sample carries around 300,000 distinct CDR3 sequences, more than 20% of them seen once, and the ten largest clones take about 56%. The sample was peripheral blood mononuclear cells (PBMCs), taken when the disease was refractory, from a patient treated with antithyroid drugs. The receptors here all came from a female donor with Graves disease.

In this sample, this clonotype turned up many times. The chain combines TRBV28 with TRBJ2-5, with 9 bases lining up with TRBD1. The length of the CDR3 is 18 residues. Germline CDR1 and CDR2: MDHEN and SYDVKM. With V trimmed by 5 bases and J by 1 base, 14 bases remained unmatched. CDR3 residues: CASSPSPHRGRFQETQYF. CDR3 bases: TGTGCCAGCAGTCCATCGCCCCACAGGGGGCGGTTCCAAGAGACCCAGTACTTC. Based on the CDR3 plus reference TRBV28 and TRBJ2-5, the full variable domain is DVKVTQSSRYLVKRTGEKVFLECVQDMDHENMFWYRQDPGLGLRLIYFSYDVKMKEKGDIPEGYSVSREKKERFSLILESASTNQTSMYLCASSPSPHRGRFQETQYFGPGTRLLVL.

This rearrangement joins TRBV28 to TRBJ2-7; D might be TRBD1 (5 bases). Germline-derived CDR1 and CDR2 are MDHEN and SYDVKM. CDR3 length: 13 residues. Trimming removed 5 bases at V and 6 bases at J, with 14 bases between. The CDR3 here is CASSPLDRPEQYF. DNA for the CDR3: TGTGCCAGCAGTCCACTCGACAGACCCGAGCAGTACTTC.

There are a few counts of this clonotype. V is TRBV20-1 and J is TRBJ2-7, with TRBD1 matching 8 bases. The CDR3 consists of 15 residues. Trimming cost V 6 bases and J 1 base; bases outside gene matches: 11. The germline V gene has CDR1 DFQATT and CDR2 SNEGSKA (reference sequence). The CDR3 DNA sequence: TGCAGTGCCGCACCTCCGGGACAGGCTTCCTACGAGCAGTACTTC. Protein sequence: CSAAPPGQASYEQYF.